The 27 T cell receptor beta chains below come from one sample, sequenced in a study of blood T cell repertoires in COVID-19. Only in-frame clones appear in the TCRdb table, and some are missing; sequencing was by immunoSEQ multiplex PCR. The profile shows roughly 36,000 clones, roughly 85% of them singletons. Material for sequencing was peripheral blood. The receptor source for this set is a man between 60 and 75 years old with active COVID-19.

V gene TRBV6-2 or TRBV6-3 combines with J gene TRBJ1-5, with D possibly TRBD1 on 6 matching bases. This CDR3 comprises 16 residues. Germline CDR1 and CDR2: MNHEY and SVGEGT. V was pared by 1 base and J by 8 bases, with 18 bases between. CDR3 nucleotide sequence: TGTGCCAGCAGTTACTGGGGCCAACAGGGTATAGAGCCCCAGCATTTT. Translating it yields CASSYWGQQGIEPQHF.

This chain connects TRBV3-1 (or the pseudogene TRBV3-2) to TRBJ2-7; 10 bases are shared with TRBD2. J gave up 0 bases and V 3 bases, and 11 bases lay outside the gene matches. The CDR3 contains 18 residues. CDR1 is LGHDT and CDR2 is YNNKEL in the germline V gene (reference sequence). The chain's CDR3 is CASSHGASGRVGSYEQYF. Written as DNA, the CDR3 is TGTGCCAGCAGCCATGGTGCTAGCGGGAGAGTCGGCTCCTACGAGCAGTACTTC.

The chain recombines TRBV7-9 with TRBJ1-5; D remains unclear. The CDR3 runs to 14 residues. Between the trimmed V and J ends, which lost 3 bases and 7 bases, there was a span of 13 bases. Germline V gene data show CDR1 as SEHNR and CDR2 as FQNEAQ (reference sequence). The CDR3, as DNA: TGTGCCAGCAGCTTGGAGGGAGTAGGACAGCCCCAGCATTTT. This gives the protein CASSLEGVGQPQHF.

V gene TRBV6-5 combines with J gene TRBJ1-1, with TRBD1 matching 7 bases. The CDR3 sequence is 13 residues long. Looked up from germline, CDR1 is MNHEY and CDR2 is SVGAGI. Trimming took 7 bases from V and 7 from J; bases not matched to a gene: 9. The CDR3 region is CASIAGQFYEAFF. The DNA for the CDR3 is TGTGCCAGCATCGCGGGACAGTTTTATGAAGCTTTCTTT.

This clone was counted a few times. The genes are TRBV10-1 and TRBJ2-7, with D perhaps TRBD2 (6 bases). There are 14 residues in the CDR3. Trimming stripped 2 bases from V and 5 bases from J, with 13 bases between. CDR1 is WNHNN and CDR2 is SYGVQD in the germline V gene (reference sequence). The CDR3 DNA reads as TGCGCCAGCAGTGAGACGGGAGTGGGCCACGAGCAGTACTTC. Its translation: CASSETGVGHEQYF.

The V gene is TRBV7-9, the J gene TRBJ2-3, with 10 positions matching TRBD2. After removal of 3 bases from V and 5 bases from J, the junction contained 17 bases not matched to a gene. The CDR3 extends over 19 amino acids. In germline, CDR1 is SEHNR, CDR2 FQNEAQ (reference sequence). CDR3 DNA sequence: TGTGCCAGCAGCTTCACCGCAGCGGGAGGGCCAGGGGGAGAAGATACGCAGTATTTT. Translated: CASSFTAAGGPGGEDTQYF.

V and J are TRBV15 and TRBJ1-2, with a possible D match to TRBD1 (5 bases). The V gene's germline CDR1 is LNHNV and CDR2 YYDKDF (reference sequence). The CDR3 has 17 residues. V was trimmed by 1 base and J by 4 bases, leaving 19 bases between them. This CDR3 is CATSRGDGGDPVYGYTF. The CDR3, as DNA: TGTGCCACCAGCAGAGGGGACGGGGGGGACCCAGTCTATGGCTACACCTTC.

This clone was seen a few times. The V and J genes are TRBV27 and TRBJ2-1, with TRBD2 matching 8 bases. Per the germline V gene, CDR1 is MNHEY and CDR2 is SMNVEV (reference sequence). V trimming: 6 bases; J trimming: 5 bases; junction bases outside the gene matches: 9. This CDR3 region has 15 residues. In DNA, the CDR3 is TGTGCCAGCAGCCCCCAGGAGCGGGGGAACAATGAGCAGTTCTTC. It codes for CASSPQERGNNEQFF.

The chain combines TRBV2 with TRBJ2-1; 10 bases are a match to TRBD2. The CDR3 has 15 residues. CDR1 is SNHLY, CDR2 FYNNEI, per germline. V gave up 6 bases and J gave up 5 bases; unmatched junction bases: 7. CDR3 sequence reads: CASRAGTSVNNEQFF. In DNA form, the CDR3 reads TGTGCCAGCAGAGCAGGGACTAGCGTCAACAATGAGCAGTTCTTC.

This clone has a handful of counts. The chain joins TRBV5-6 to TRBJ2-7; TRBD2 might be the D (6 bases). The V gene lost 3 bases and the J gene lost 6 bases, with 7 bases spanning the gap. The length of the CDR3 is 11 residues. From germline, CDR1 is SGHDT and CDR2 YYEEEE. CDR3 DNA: TGTGCCAGCAGCTGGCGGGGCGAGCAGTACTTC. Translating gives CASSWRGEQYF.

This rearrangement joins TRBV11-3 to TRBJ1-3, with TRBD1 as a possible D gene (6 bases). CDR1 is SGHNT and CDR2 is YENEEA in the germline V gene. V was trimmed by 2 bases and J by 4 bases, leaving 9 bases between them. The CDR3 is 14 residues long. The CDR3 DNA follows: TGTGCCAGCAGCTTACAGACAGGCGGAAACACCATATATTTT. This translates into CASSLQTGGNTIYF.

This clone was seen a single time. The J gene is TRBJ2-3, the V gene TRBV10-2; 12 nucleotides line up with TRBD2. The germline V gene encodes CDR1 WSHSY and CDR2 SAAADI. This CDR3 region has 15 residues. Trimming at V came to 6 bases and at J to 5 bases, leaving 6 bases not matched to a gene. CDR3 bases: TGCGCCAGCAGCGCGACTAGCGGGAGTAAAGATACGCAGTATTTT. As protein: CASSATSGSKDTQYF.

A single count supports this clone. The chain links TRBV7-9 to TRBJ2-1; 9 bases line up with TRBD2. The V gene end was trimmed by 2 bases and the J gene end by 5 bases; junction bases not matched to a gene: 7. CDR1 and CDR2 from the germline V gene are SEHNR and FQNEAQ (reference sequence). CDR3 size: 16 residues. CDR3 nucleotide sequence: TGTGCCAGCAGCTTATTCTTGACTAGCGGAGACAATGAGCAGTTCTTC. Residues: CASSLFLTSGDNEQFF.

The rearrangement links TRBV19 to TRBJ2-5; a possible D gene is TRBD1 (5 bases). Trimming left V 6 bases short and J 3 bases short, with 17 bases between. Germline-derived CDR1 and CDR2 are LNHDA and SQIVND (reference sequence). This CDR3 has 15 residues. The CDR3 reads CASSPGWAVEETQYF. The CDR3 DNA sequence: TGTGCCAGTAGCCCAGGGTGGGCAGTGGAAGAGACCCAGTACTTC.

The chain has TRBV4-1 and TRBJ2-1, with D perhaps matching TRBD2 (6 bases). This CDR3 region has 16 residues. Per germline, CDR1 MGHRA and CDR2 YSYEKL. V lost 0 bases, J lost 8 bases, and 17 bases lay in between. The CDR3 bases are TGCGCCAGCAGCCAAGATCCGGGAGAATCGTTGCATGAGCAGTTCTTC. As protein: CASSQDPGESLHEQFF.

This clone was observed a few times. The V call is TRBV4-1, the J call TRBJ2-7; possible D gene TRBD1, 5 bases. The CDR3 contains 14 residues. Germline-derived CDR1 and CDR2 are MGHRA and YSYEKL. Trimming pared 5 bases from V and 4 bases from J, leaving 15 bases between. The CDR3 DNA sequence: TGCGCCAGCAGCAGGACACCAGCAACTTACGAGCAGTACGTC. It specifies CASSRTPATYEQYV.

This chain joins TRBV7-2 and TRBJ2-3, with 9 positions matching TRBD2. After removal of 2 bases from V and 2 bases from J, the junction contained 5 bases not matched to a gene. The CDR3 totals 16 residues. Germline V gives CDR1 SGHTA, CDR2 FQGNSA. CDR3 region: CASSLRGGRVTDTQYF. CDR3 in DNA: TGTGCCAGCAGCTTACGGGGCGGGAGGGTCACAGATACGCAGTATTTT.

CDR3 bases: TGTGCCAGCAGCCAAGGGGGCGGCTCAAAAAATGAGCAGTTCTTC. The encoded protein is CASSQGGGSKNEQFF. This chain links TRBV14 with TRBJ2-1; the D gene is possibly TRBD1 (5 bases). The CDR3 length is 15 residues. Germline CDR1 SGHDN, CDR2 FVKESK. V was clipped by 1 base and J by 7 bases, with 14 bases between them.

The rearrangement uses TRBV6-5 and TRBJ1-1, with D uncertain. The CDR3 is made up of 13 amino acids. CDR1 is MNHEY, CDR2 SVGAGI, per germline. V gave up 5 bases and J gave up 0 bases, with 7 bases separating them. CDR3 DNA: TGTGCCAGCAGTCACACAGTGAACACTGAAGCTTTCTTT. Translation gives CASSHTVNTEAFF.

The CDR3 DNA sequence: TGTGCCAGTAGTAAGGGACAGGGGGTTGTAGGCGAGCAGTACTTC. Translation: CASSKGQGVVGEQYF. This chain uses TRBV19 with TRBJ2-7; 11 positions agree with TRBD1. The V and J ends lost 4 bases and 6 bases, in that order; junction bases with no gene match: 8. Germline V lookup: CDR1 LNHDA, CDR2 SQIVND (reference sequence). The CDR3 spans 15 residues.

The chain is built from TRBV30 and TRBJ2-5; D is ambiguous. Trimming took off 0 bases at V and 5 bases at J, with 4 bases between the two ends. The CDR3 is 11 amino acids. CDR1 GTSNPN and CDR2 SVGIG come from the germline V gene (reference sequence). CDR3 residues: CAWSVRETQYF. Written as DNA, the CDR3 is TGTGCCTGGAGTGTGCGGGAGACCCAGTACTTC. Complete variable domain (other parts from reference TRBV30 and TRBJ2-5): SQTIHQWPATLVQPVGSPLSLECTVEGTSNPNLYWYRQAAGRGLQLLFYSVGIGQISSEVPQNLSASRPQDRQFILSSKKLLLSDSGFYLCAWSVRETQYFGPGTRLLVL.

In DNA form, the CDR3 reads TGTGCCAGCAGCAGGACAGGGTACTCTGGAAACACCATATATTTT. Translating it yields CASSRTGYSGNTIYF. This chain connects TRBV5-4 to TRBJ1-3, with TRBD1 identical over 8 bases. Unmatched junction bases numbered 3, after V lost 4 bases and J lost 0 bases. Germline V gives CDR1 SGHNT, CDR2 YYREEE (reference sequence). This CDR3 contains 15 residues.

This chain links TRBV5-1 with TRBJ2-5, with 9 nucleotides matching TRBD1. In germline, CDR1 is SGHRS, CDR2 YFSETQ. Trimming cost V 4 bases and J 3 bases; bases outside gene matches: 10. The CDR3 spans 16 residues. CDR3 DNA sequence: TGCGCCAGCAGCCCGCGGACAGGGGCGAACGAAGAGACCCAGTACTTC. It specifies CASSPRTGANEETQYF. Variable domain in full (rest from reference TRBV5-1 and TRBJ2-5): KAGVTQTPRYLIKTRGQQVTLSCSPISGHRSVSWYQQTPGQGLQFLFEYFSETQRNKGNFPGRFSGRQFSNSRSEMNVSTLELGDSALYLCASSPRTGANEETQYFGPGTRLLVL.

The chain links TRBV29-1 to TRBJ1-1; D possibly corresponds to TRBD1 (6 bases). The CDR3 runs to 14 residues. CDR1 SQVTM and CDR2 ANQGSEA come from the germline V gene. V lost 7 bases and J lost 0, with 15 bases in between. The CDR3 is CSADPGVMNTEAFF. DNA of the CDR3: TGCAGCGCTGACCCAGGGGTCATGAACACTGAAGCTTTCTTT.

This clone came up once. As DNA, the CDR3 is TGTGCCACCAGCCGTTCTCGGGAAGAAAAACTGTTTTTT. Amino acids: CATSRSREEKLFF. The J gene is TRBJ1-4, the V gene TRBV15; D ambiguous. Germline values: CDR1 LNHNV, CDR2 YYDKDF (reference sequence). Trimming stripped 5 bases from V and 8 bases from J, with 12 bases between. This CDR3 has 13 residues.

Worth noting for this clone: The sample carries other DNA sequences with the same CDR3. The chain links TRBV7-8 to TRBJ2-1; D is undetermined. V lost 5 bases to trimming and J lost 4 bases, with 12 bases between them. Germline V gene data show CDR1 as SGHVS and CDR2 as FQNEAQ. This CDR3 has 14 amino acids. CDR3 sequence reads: CASSLLGGYNEQFF. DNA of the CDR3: TGTGCCAGCAGCCTCCTCGGCGGTTACAATGAGCAGTTCTTC.

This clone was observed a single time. The CDR3 sequence: CASRVRGGQVDTEAFF. The CDR3 nucleotides read TGTGCCAGTAGGGTTCGAGGGGGCCAGGTGGACACTGAAGCTTTCTTT. This rearrangement joins TRBV19 to TRBJ1-1, with 7 bases matching TRBD1. CDR3 length: 16 amino acids. CDR1 and CDR2 from the germline V gene are LNHDA and SQIVND (reference sequence). Unmatched junction bases numbered 13, after V lost 6 bases and J lost 3 bases.